Listed here are 15 T cell receptor beta chains from one sample, sequenced in a study of shared clonotypes between healthy human individuals. Produced via immunoSEQ multiplex PCR; TCRdb's table is partial and in-frame only. The sample consists of hundreds of thousands of clones, approximately 95% of them appearing once. CD8 cells regarded as naive lacked CD45RO, were positively chosen for CCR7, and omitted terminally differentiated effector memory CD45RA+ cells. The sample taken for sequencing was naive CD8+ T cells sorted from blood. All receptors come from a woman younger than 45 in good health.

V is TRBV7-8 and J is TRBJ2-1; D is uncertain. Trimming left V 1 base short and J 8 bases short, with 15 bases between. Germline V lookup: CDR1 SGHVS, CDR2 FQNEAQ. The CDR3 spans 15 residues. CDR3 residues: CASSLVVSGTDEQFF. The CDR3 DNA follows: TGTGCCAGCAGCTTAGTTGTTTCTGGAACCGATGAGCAGTTCTTC. Drawing the rest from reference TRBV7-8 and TRBJ2-1, the complete variable domain is GAGVSQSPRYKVAKRGQDVALRCDPISGHVSLFWYQQALGQGPEFLTYFQNEAQLDKSGLPSDRFFAERPEGSVSTLKIQRTQQEDSAVYLCASSLVVSGTDEQFFGPGTRLTVL.

V gene TRBV28 combines with J gene TRBJ1-5; D is possibly TRBD1 (6 bases). The CDR3 consists of 15 residues. V lost 4 bases to trimming and J lost 1 base, with 11 bases between them. Germline V gene data show CDR1 as MDHEN and CDR2 as SYDVKM. The CDR3 is CASSSTGISNQPQHF. Written as DNA, the CDR3 is TGTGCCAGCAGTTCGACAGGCATAAGCAATCAGCCCCAGCATTTT. The whole variable domain, filled in from reference TRBV28 and TRBJ1-5, reads DVKVTQSSRYLVKRTGEKVFLECVQDMDHENMFWYRQDPGLGLRLIYFSYDVKMKEKGDIPEGYSVSREKKERFSLILESASTNQTSMYLCASSSTGISNQPQHFGDGTRLSIL.

The J gene is TRBJ1-2, the V gene TRBV11-2; D is uncertain. V was pared by 7 bases and J by 8 bases, with 17 bases between. The CDR3 has 13 residues. Germline loops: CDR1 SGHAT, CDR2 FQNNGV. This CDR3 is CASTNPPESGYTF. In nucleotides, the CDR3 is TGTGCCAGCACCAACCCCCCAGAGAGCGGCTACACCTTC.

This chain joins TRBV2 and TRBJ2-3; TRBD2 aligns across 10 bases. V lost 6 bases to trimming and J lost 5 bases; unmatched junction nucleotides: 5. The V gene's germline CDR1 is SNHLY and CDR2 FYNNEI. The CDR3 consists of 14 residues. CDR3 sequence reads: CASRVAGGGDTQYF. The CDR3 DNA reads TGTGCCAGCAGGGTAGCGGGAGGTGGAGATACGCAGTATTTT. Supplemented by reference TRBV2 and TRBJ2-3, the full variable domain reads EPEVTQTPSHQVTQMGQEVILRCVPISNHLYFYWYRQILGQKVEFLVSFYNNEISEKSEIFDDQFSVERPDGSNFTLKIRSTKLEDSAMYFCASRVAGGGDTQYFGPGTRLTVL.

The chain carries TRBV30 and TRBJ2-3; D is uncertain. Germline V CDR1 and CDR2: GTSNPN, SVGIG (reference sequence). The CDR3 contains 14 residues. Trimming took off 2 bases at V and 0 bases at J, with 9 bases between the two ends. The chain's CDR3 is CAWSTLLSTDTQYF. The CDR3 region has the DNA TGTGCCTGGAGTACCCTTCTTAGCACAGATACGCAGTATTTT.

The CDR3 DNA reads TGTGCCAGCAGTTTATATGGGGGGCACACTGAAGCTTTCTTT. Protein: CASSLYGGHTEAFF. The chain joins TRBV28 to TRBJ1-1, with D tentatively TRBD1 (6 bases). The germline V and J ends were trimmed by 1 base and 3 bases, with 9 bases remaining between them. This CDR3 has 14 residues. The germline CDR1 and CDR2 sequences are MDHEN and SYDVKM.

V and J are TRBV10-3 and TRBJ2-7, with a tentative D call TRBD1 (5 bases). Trimming took off 2 bases at V and 1 base at J, with 18 bases between the two ends. The germline V gene has CDR1 ENHRY and CDR2 SYGVKD. This CDR3 region has 17 residues. The CDR3 sequence is CAISEPVQGAFSYEQYF. The CDR3 DNA reads TGTGCCATCAGTGAGCCAGTCCAGGGCGCTTTTTCCTACGAGCAGTACTTC.

The chain has TRBV29-1 and TRBJ2-7; D remains ambiguous. V was trimmed by 4 bases and J by 3 bases, leaving 13 bases between them. The CDR3 has 13 residues. Germline loops: CDR1 SQVTM, CDR2 ANQGSEA. The CDR3 coding sequence is TGCAGCGTTGTATGGAGTCGAGACTACGAGCAGTACTTC. This sequence encodes CSVVWSRDYEQYF.

The chain joins TRBV25-1 to TRBJ2-2, with a weak D call TRBD2 (6 bases). The CDR3 runs to 14 residues. V was shortened by 7 bases and J by 5 bases, with 14 bases between the two germline ends. In germline, CDR1 is MGHDK, CDR2 SYGVNS. The CDR3 DNA is TGTGCCAGCACCCCTTTGGAGGGGACCGGGGAGCTGTTTTTT. Translating it yields CASTPLEGTGELFF.

This chain uses TRBV4-1 with TRBJ1-2; maybe TRBD1 (5 bases). The ends were cut back, 7 bases at V and 4 bases at J, with 19 bases in the middle. From germline, CDR1 is MGHRA and CDR2 YSYEKL. The CDR3 is made up of 15 amino acids. In nucleotides, the CDR3 is TGCGCCAGCACCACCGCCCCGGGACTTAGCTATGGCTACACCTTC. Residues: CASTTAPGLSYGYTF.

The chain employs TRBV4-1 and TRBJ2-2; 10 positions agree with TRBD2. There are 16 residues in the CDR3. With 5 bases clipped from V and 3 bases from J, the junction kept 6 bases outside the gene matches. Germline lookup yields CDR1 MGHRA and CDR2 YSYEKL. CDR3 DNA: TGCGCCAGCAGCTCCCGACTAGCGGGCCACACCGGGGAGCTGTTTTTT. It translates to CASSSRLAGHTGELFF.

The J gene is TRBJ1-2, the V gene TRBV10-1; no definite D call. V was clipped by 2 bases and J by 4 bases, with 11 bases between them. Germline loops: CDR1 WNHNN, CDR2 SYGVQD (reference sequence). The CDR3 length is 14 residues. CDR3 bases: TGCGCCAGCAGTGAGAGCAGAAGCTTCTATGGCTACACCTTC. It yields the protein CASSESRSFYGYTF.

The chain employs TRBV10-1 and TRBJ2-7, with TRBD1 matching 7 bases. The CDR3 sequence is 16 residues long. Trimming at V came to 5 bases and at J to 0 bases, leaving 10 bases not matched to a gene. Germline V CDR1 and CDR2: WNHNN, SYGVQD (reference sequence). CDR3 residues: CASSPAAGTDSYEQYF. In DNA form, the CDR3 reads TGCGCCAGCAGTCCCGCTGCCGGGACAGACTCCTACGAGCAGTACTTC.

V gene TRBV4-1 combines with J gene TRBJ1-3; D is uncertain. The CDR3 sequence is 11 residues long. Germline CDR1 is MGHRA and CDR2 is YSYEKL. The germline V and J ends were trimmed by 2 bases and 5 bases, with 1 base remaining between them. Here the CDR3 reads CASSQRNTIYF. The CDR3 DNA follows: TGCGCCAGCAGCCAACGAAACACCATATATTTT.

The chain links TRBV6-5 to TRBJ1-1; maybe TRBD1 (5 bases). Trimming left V 4 bases short and J 4 bases short, with 19 bases between. The CDR3 spans 16 residues. Per germline, CDR1 MNHEY and CDR2 SVGAGI. The CDR3 DNA sequence: TGTGCCAGCAGTTCCATATTGGGGGAGGTAGGCACTGAAGCTTTCTTT. This sequence encodes CASSSILGEVGTEAFF.